A single sample gave rise to the 20 T cell receptor beta chains below, sequenced in a study of cytomegalovirus exposure and HLA in healthy donors. The study ran its PCR with 60 Vbeta and 13 Jbeta primers. Only in-frame clones appear in the TCRdb table, and some are missing; sequencing was by immunoSEQ multiplex PCR. The sample lists fewer than 200,000 clones; roughly 75% were seen once. Sequenced: PBMCs. The origin of the receptors is a female donor in good health and CMV-seronegative.

The chain has TRBV7-9 and TRBJ1-1; D remains ambiguous. The CDR3 spans 15 residues. The germline V and J ends were trimmed by 5 bases and 0 bases, with 13 bases remaining between them. CDR1 and CDR2 (germline): SEHNR, FQNEAQ (reference sequence). The CDR3 region is CASSHDTILNTEAFF. The CDR3, as DNA: TGTGCCAGCAGCCATGACACGATCTTGAACACTGAAGCTTTCTTT.

The chain is built from TRBV6-5 and TRBJ1-2; 9 bases match TRBD1. This CDR3 comprises 14 residues. CDR1 and CDR2 (germline): MNHEY, SVGAGI. V trimming: 6 bases; J trimming: 8 bases; junction bases outside the gene matches: 10. DNA of the CDR3: TGTGCCAGCAGGCGCTCGGGACAGGGAAGGGGCTACACCTTC. It is translated as CASRRSGQGRGYTF.

This chain links TRBV9 with TRBJ1-4; 7 nucleotides match TRBD1. With V trimmed by 4 bases and J by 8 bases, 8 bases remained unmatched. The CDR3 has 14 residues. The V gene's germline CDR1 is SGDLS and CDR2 YYNGEE. CDR3 in DNA: TGTGCCAGCAGCCCGCCAGGGGGACGAGAAAAACTGTTTTTT. This gives the protein CASSPPGGREKLFF.

This clone showed up just once. The chain is built from TRBV20-1 and TRBJ2-1, with D perhaps TRBD2 (5 bases). Trimming left V 6 bases short and J 9 bases short, with 12 bases between. The CDR3 sequence is 11 residues long. The germline V gene encodes CDR1 DFQATT and CDR2 SNEGSKA (reference sequence). This CDR3 is CSAGKRVEQFF. CDR3 nucleotide sequence: TGCAGTGCAGGGAAGAGGGTTGAGCAGTTCTTC.

V and J are TRBV14 and TRBJ2-7; weak D call: TRBD2 (6 bases). Germline CDR1 is SGHDN and CDR2 is FVKESK. The CDR3 has 13 amino acids. Trimming took 0 bases from V and 6 from J, leaving 9 bases between them. This CDR3 reads CASSQDLGGEQYF. The CDR3 DNA reads as TGTGCCAGCAGCCAAGACCTCGGGGGCGAGCAGTACTTC.

The chain recombines TRBV5-1 with TRBJ1-2, with D hard to call. The CDR3 has 14 amino acids. In germline, CDR1 is SGHRS, CDR2 YFSETQ. Trimming cost V 4 bases and J 6 bases, with 16 bases left between them. CDR3 DNA: TGCGCCAGCAGCCCGGGTGGATTGGGAGATGGCTACACCTTC. Residues: CASSPGGLGDGYTF.

The rearrangement uses TRBV7-3 and TRBJ1-1; D unclear. V shed 5 bases and J shed 3 bases, with 10 bases lying between them. CDR3 length: 13 amino acids. Germline CDR1 SGHTA, CDR2 FQGTGA. CDR3 bases: TGTGCCAGCAGCCTCCATCGGGACACTGAAGCTTTCTTT. Translation: CASSLHRDTEAFF.

The rearrangement links TRBV6-4 to TRBJ1-1; 7 nucleotides match TRBD1. The ends lost 4 bases at V and 5 bases at J; junction bases unmatched: 4. The CDR3 runs to 13 residues. Germline loops: CDR1 MRHNA, CDR2 SNTAGT. The CDR3 reads CASSVQGETEAFF. DNA of the CDR3: TGTGCCAGCAGTGTTCAGGGGGAGACTGAAGCTTTCTTT.

This rearrangement joins TRBV19 to TRBJ2-1, with no clear D. Germline CDR1 reads LNHDA; CDR2 reads SQIVND (reference sequence). The V gene lost 3 bases and the J gene lost 0 bases, with 12 bases spanning the gap. CDR3 size: 16 residues. The CDR3 spells CASSIVLASSYNEQFF. CDR3 nucleotides: TGTGCCAGTAGTATCGTACTGGCTAGCTCCTACAATGAGCAGTTCTTC. Supplemented by reference TRBV19 and TRBJ2-1, the full variable domain reads DGGITQSPKYLFRKEGQNVTLSCEQNLNHDAMYWYRQDPGQGLRLIYYSQIVNDFQKGDIAEGYSVSREKKESFPLTVTSAQKNPTAFYLCASSIVLASSYNEQFFGPGTRLTVL.

This clone was counted a single time. The CDR3 DNA reads as TGTGCCAGTAGTATAGGTGGACAGGGGGCGAGGAATCAGCCCCAGCATTTT. Translated, it gives CASSIGGQGARNQPQHF. The chain has TRBV19 and TRBJ1-5, with 11 positions matching TRBD1. This CDR3 is built from 17 residues. After removal of 1 base from V and 4 bases from J, the junction contained 6 bases not matched to a gene. The germline CDR1 and CDR2 sequences are LNHDA and SQIVND (reference sequence).

CDR3 amino acids: CASSSDSSYGYTF. The CDR3 DNA reads TGCGCCAGCAGCTCGGACAGCTCCTATGGCTACACCTTC. The chain recombines TRBV5-1 with TRBJ1-2, with D possibly matching TRBD1 (6 bases). The V end lost 3 bases, the J end lost 4 bases, and 10 bases lay between the germline ends. Germline V lookup: CDR1 SGHRS, CDR2 YFSETQ. This CDR3 is built from 13 residues.

In DNA form, the CDR3 reads TGTGCCAGCAACAGCCAATATGGCTACACCTTC. Translated, it gives CASNSQYGYTF. The chain carries TRBV2 and TRBJ1-2; D gene uncertain. Germline lookup yields CDR1 SNHLY and CDR2 FYNNEI. Between the trimmed V and J ends, which lost 7 bases and 5 bases, there was a span of 8 bases. CDR3 length: 11 residues.

This clone was seen a single time. The V call is TRBV29-1, the J call TRBJ1-1; D is undetermined. Germline CDR1 is SQVTM and CDR2 is ANQGSEA. Trimming removed 4 bases at V and 2 bases at J, with 11 bases between. The CDR3 runs to 13 residues. This CDR3 reads CSVGEGPNTEAFF. In DNA form, the CDR3 reads TGCAGCGTTGGTGAGGGTCCCAACACTGAAGCTTTCTTT.

The chain has TRBV28 and TRBJ1-4; D might be TRBD1 (5 bases). CDR1 is MDHEN, CDR2 SYDVKM, per germline. The CDR3 sequence is 16 residues long. V dropped 0 bases and J dropped 6 bases, with 14 bases sitting between them. The DNA for the CDR3 is TGTGCCAGCAGTTTATGGGCAGGGCGGAGTGATGAAAAACTGTTTTTT. It codes for CASSLWAGRSDEKLFF.

The chain combines TRBV7-2 with TRBJ2-7; TRBD1 might be the D (5 bases). The CDR3 is made up of 14 amino acids. V lost 1 base and J 2 bases, leaving 9 bases between the germline ends. The germline CDR1 and CDR2 sequences are SGHTA and FQGNSA. Here the CDR3 reads CASSLVSGTYEQYF. In DNA form, the CDR3 reads TGTGCCAGCAGCTTAGTTTCAGGGACCTACGAGCAGTACTTC.

J is TRBJ1-6 and V is TRBV4-1; 7 nucleotides agree with TRBD1. V shed 0 bases, J shed 8 bases, and the junction held 7 bases outside the gene matches. The CDR3 is 16 residues long. CDR1 and CDR2 from the germline V gene are MGHRA and YSYEKL. This CDR3 reads CASSQERGTGDSPLHF. In DNA, the CDR3 is TGCGCCAGCAGCCAAGAGAGGGGTACAGGGGATTCACCCCTCCACTTT.

This clone was picked up a small number of times. The chain combines TRBV5-1 with TRBJ2-7; the match to TRBD2 covers 7 bases. V dropped 0 bases and J dropped 2; count of bases not matched to a gene: 8. Germline V gene data show CDR1 as SGHRS and CDR2 as YFSETQ. This CDR3 has 16 amino acids. The CDR3 spells CASSLVGGRGAYEQYF. The DNA of the CDR3 is TGCGCCAGCAGCTTGGTAGGCGGGAGAGGGGCCTACGAGCAGTACTTC.

The chain combines TRBV11-2 with TRBJ2-7, with 8 bases lining up with TRBD1. The CDR3 covers 13 residues. Germline V gene sequence: CDR1 SGHAT, CDR2 FQNNGV. The ends lost 5 bases at V and 4 bases at J; junction bases unmatched: 4. The CDR3 DNA follows: TGTGCCAGCAGCCTCAGGGGGCCGTACGAGCAGTACTTC. It encodes CASSLRGPYEQYF.

The V gene is TRBV4-3, the J gene TRBJ2-7, with D maybe TRBD2 (6 bases). The CDR3 has 15 residues. Trimming left V 1 base short and J 5 bases short, with 15 bases between. Germline V lookup: CDR1 LGHNA, CDR2 YSLEER. DNA of the CDR3: TGCGCCAGCAGCCAAGGCCGGCTAGCGAGCGACGAGCAGTACTTC. Amino acids: CASSQGRLASDEQYF.

Comments on this clone: Other DNA sequences in this specimen translate into the identical CDR3. V and J are TRBV19 and TRBJ1-2, with D unclear. The CDR3 runs 12 residues. V was shortened by 3 bases and J by 3 bases, with 5 bases between the two germline ends. CDR1 and CDR2 (germline): LNHDA, SQIVND (reference sequence). This chain's CDR3 is CASSIVDYGYTF. CDR3 bases: TGTGCCAGTAGTATCGTTGACTATGGCTACACCTTC. The whole variable domain, filled in from reference TRBV19 and TRBJ1-2, reads DGGITQSPKYLFRKEGQNVTLSCEQNLNHDAMYWYRQDPGQGLRLIYYSQIVNDFQKGDIAEGYSVSREKKESFPLTVTSAQKNPTAFYLCASSIVDYGYTFGSGTRLTVV.